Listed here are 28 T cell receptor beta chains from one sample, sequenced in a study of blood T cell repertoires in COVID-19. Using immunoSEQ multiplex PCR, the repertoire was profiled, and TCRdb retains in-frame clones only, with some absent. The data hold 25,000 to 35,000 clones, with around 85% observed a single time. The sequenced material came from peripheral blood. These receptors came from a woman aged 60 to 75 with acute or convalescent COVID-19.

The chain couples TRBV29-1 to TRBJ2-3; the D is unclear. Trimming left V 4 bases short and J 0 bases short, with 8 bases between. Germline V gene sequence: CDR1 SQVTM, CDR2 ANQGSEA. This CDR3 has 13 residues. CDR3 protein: CSVALYSTDTQYF. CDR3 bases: TGCAGCGTTGCCTTGTATAGCACAGATACGCAGTATTTT.

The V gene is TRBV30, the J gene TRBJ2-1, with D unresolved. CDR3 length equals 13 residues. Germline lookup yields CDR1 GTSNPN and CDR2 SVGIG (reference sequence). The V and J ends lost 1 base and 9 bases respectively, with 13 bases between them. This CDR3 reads CAWSGSYFGEQFF. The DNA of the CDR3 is TGTGCCTGGAGTGGTAGCTACTTTGGTGAGCAGTTCTTC.

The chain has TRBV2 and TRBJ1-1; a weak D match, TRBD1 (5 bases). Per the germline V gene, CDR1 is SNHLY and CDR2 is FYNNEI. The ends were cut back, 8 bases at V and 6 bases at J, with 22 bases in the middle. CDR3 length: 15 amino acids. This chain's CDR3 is CASLREMGGSAEAFF. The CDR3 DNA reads TGTGCCAGCCTAAGGGAGATGGGGGGGTCCGCTGAAGCTTTCTTT.

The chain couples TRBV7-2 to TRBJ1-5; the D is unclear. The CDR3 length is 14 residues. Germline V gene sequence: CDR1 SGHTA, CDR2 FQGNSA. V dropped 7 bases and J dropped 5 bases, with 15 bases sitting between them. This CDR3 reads CASTRESGDQPQHF. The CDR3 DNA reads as TGTGCCAGCACCCGGGAATCCGGCGATCAGCCCCAGCATTTT.

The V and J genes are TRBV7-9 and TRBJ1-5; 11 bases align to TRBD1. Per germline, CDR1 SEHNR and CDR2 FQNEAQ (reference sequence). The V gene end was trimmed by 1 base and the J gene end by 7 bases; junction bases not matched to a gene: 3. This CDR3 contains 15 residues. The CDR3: CASSLDGTGGQPQHF. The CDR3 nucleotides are TGTGCCAGCAGCTTAGATGGGACAGGGGGGCAGCCCCAGCATTTT.

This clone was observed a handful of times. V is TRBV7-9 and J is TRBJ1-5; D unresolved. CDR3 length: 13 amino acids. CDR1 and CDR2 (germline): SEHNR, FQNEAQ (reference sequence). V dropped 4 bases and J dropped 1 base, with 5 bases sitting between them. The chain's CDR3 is CASSSVSNQPQHF. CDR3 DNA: TGTGCCAGCAGCTCCGTCAGCAATCAGCCCCAGCATTTT.

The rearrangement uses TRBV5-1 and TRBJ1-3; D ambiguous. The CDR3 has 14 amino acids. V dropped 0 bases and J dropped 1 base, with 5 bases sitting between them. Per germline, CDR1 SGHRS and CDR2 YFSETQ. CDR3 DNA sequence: TGCGCCAGCAGCTTGGAGGAGTCTGGAAACACCATATATTTT. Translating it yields CASSLEESGNTIYF.

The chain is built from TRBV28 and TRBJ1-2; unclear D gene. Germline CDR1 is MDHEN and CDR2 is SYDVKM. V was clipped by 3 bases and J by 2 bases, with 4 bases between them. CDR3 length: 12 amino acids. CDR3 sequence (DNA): TGTGCCAGCAGTTTTCAGAACTATGGCTACACCTTC. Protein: CASSFQNYGYTF.

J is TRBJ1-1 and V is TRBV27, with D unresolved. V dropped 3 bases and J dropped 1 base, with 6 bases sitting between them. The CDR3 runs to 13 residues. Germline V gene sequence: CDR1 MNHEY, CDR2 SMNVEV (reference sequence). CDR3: CASSFRRNTEAFF. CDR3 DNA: TGTGCCAGCAGTTTTAGGAGGAACACTGAAGCTTTCTTT.

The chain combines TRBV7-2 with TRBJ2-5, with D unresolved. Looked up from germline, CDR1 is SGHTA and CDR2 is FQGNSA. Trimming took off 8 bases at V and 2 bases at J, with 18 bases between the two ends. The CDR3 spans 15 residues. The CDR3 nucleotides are TGTGCCAGCGAATTCTGGCAGAACTATCAAGAGACCCAGTACTTC. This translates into CASEFWQNYQETQYF.

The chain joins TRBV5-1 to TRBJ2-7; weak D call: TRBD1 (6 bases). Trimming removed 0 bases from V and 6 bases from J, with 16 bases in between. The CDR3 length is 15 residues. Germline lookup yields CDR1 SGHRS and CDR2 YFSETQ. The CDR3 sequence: CASSLAANRVGEQYF. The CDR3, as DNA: TGCGCCAGCAGCTTGGCCGCCAACAGGGTGGGCGAGCAGTACTTC.

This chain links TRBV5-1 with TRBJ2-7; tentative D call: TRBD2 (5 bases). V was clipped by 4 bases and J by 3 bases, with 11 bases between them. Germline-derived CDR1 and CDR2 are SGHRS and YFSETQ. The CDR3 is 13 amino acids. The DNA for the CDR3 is TGCGCCAGCAGCCAGACTATGAACTACGAGCAGTACTTC. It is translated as CASSQTMNYEQYF.

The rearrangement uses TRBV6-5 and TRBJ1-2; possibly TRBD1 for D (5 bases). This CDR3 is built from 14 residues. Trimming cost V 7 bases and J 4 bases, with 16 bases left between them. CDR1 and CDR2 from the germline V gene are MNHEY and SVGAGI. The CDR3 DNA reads TGTGCCAGCACCTCGGGGGGTTGGGGCTATGGCTACACCTTC. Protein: CASTSGGWGYGYTF.

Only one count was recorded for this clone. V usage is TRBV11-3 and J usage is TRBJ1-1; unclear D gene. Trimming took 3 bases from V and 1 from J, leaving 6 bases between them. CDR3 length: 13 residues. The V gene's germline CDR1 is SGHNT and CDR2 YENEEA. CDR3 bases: TGTGCCAGCAGCTTTACGGGGAACACTGAAGCTTTCTTT. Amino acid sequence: CASSFTGNTEAFF.

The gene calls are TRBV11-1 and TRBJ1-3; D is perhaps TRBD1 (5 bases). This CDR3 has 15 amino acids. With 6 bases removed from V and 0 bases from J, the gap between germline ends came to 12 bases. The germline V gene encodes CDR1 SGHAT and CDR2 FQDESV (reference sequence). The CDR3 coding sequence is TGTGCCAGCAGACCCAAGGGGAACTCTGGAAACACCATATATTTT. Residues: CASRPKGNSGNTIYF. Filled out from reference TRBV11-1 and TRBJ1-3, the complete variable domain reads EAEVAQSPRYKITEKSQAVAFWCDPISGHATLYWYRQILGQGPELLVQFQDESVVDDSQLPKDRFSAERLKGVDSTLKIQPAELGDSAMYLCASRPKGNSGNTIYFGEGSWLTVV.

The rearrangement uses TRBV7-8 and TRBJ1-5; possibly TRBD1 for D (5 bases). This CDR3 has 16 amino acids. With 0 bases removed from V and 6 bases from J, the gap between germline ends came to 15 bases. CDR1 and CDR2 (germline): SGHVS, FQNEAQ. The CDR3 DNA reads TGTGCCAGCAGCTTAGCGAGCCAGGGAATGGGTCAGCCCCAGCATTTT. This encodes CASSLASQGMGQPQHF.

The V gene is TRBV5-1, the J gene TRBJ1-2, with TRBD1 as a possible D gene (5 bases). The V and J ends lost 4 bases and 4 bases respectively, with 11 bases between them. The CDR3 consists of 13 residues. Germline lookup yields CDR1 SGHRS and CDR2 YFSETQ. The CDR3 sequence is CASSGGTLYGYTF. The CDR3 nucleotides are TGCGCCAGCAGCGGAGGGACCCTCTATGGCTACACCTTC. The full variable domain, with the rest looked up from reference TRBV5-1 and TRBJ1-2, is KAGVTQTPRYLIKTRGQQVTLSCSPISGHRSVSWYQQTPGQGLQFLFEYFSETQRNKGNFPGRFSGRQFSNSRSEMNVSTLELGDSALYLCASSGGTLYGYTFGSGTRLTVV.

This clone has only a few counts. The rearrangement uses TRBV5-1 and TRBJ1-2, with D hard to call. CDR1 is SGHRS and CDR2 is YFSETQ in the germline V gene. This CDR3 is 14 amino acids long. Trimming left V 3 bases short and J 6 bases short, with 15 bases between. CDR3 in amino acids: CASSSDWVVNGYTF. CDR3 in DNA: TGCGCCAGCAGCTCTGACTGGGTCGTGAATGGCTACACCTTC.

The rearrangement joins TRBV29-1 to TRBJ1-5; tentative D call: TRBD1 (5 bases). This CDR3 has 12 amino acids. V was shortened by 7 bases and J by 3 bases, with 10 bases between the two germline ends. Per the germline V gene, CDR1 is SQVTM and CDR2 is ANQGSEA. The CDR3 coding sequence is TGCAGCGGGGGGGACTACAATCAGCCCCAGCATTTT. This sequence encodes CSGGDYNQPQHF.

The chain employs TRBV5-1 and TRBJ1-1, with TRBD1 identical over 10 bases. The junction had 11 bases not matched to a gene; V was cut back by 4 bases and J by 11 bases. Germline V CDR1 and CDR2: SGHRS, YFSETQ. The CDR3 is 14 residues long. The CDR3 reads CASSVVPGQGRAFF. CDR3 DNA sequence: TGCGCCAGCAGCGTAGTCCCGGGACAGGGGCGGGCTTTCTTT.

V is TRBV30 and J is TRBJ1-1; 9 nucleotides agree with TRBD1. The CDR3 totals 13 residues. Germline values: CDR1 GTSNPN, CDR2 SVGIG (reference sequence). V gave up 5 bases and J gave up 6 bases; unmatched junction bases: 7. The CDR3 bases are TGTGCCTGGGCCCGGGACAGGGCGCCTGAAGCTTTCTTT. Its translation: CAWARDRAPEAFF.

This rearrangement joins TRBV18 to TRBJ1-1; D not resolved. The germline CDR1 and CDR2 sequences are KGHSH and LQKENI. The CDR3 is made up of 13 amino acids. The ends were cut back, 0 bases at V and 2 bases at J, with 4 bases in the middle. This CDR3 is CASSPPSNTEAFF. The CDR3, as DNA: TGTGCCAGCTCACCACCGAGTAACACTGAAGCTTTCTTT.

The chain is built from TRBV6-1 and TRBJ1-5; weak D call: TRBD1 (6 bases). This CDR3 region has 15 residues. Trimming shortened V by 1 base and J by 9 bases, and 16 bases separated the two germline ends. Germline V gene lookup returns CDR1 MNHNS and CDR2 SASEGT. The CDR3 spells CASSEGYQGSGPQHF. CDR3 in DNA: TGTGCCAGCAGTGAAGGATATCAGGGGTCCGGGCCCCAGCATTTT.

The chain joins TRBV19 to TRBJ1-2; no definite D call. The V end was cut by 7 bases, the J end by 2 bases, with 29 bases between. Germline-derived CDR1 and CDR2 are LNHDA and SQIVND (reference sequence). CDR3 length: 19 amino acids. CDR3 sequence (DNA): TGTGCCAGTACCCCCCGGAGTGGTAGCGGACGCTCGTTCAACTATGGCTACACCTTC. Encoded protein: CASTPRSGSGRSFNYGYTF.

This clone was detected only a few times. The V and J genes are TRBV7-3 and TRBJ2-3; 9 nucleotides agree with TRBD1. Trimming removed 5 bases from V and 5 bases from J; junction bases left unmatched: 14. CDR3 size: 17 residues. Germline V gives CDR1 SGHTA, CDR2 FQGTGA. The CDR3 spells CASSPGGAGQGRDTQYF. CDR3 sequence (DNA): TGTGCCAGCAGCCCAGGGGGGGCGGGACAGGGCAGAGATACGCAGTATTTT.

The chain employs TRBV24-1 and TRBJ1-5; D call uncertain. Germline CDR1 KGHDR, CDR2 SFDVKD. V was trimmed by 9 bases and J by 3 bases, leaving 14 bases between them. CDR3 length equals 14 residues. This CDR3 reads CATSSGVFNQPQHF. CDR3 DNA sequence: TGTGCCACCTCCTCCGGGGTCTTCAATCAGCCCCAGCATTTT.

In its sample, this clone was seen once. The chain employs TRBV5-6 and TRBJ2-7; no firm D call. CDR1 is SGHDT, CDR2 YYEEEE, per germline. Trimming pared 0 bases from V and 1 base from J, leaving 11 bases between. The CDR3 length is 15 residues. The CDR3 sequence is CASSLEGAASYEQYF. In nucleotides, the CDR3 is TGTGCCAGCAGCTTGGAAGGTGCGGCATCCTACGAGCAGTACTTC.

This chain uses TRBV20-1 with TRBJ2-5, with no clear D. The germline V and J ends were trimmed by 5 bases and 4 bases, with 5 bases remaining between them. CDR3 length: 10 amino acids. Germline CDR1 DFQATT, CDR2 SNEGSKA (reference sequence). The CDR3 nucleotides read TGCAGTGCTCTACGAGAGACCCAGTACTTC. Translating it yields CSALRETQYF.